Following are 32 T cell receptor beta chains from one sample sequenced in a study of blood T cell repertoires in COVID-19. Clones were sequenced by immunoSEQ multiplex PCR, and TCRdb holds only the in-frame ones, with some missing. The top ten clones hold approximately 19% of a sample with 90,000 to 140,000 clones, approximately 72% of them seen once. Material: peripheral blood. The receptor source for this set is a woman between 65 and 79 years old with acute or convalescent COVID-19.

This chain joins TRBV4-1 and TRBJ2-5; possible D gene TRBD1, 6 bases. Trimming took off 6 bases at V and 0 bases at J, with 11 bases between the two ends. Germline V lookup: CDR1 MGHRA, CDR2 YSYEKL. This CDR3 has 14 amino acids. CDR3 in DNA: TGCGCCAGCAGTCGCAAGGGGGACCAAGAGACCCAGTACTTC. Translation: CASSRKGDQETQYF.

The chain carries TRBV13 and TRBJ2-1; 8 bases agree with TRBD2. Germline loops: CDR1 PRHDT, CDR2 FYEKMQ (reference sequence). The CDR3 covers 14 residues. V lost 4 bases to trimming and J lost 8 bases; unmatched junction nucleotides: 7. For the CDR3, the DNA is TGTGCCAGCAGCTCTCGGGGGGGAGCGGATGAGCAGTTCTTC. It specifies CASSSRGGADEQFF.

The CDR3 is CASSTPGGALPLHF. The CDR3 bases are TGTGCCAGTAGTACCCCGGGGGGTGCATTGCCCCTCCACTTT. The chain recombines TRBV19 with TRBJ1-6; TRBD1 is a possible D gene (5 bases). The CDR3 is 14 residues long. Germline V gene sequence: CDR1 LNHDA, CDR2 SQIVND (reference sequence). The germline V and J ends were trimmed by 4 bases and 13 bases, with 17 bases remaining between them.

This clone appeared a single time. The rearrangement links TRBV11-3 to TRBJ2-3; 10 bases fit TRBD1. With V trimmed by 4 bases and J by 1 base, 8 bases remained unmatched. CDR1 is SGHNT, CDR2 YENEEA, per germline. The CDR3 runs 17 residues. The chain's CDR3 is CASSSRDRGRGTDTQYF. The CDR3 nucleotides read TGTGCCAGCAGCTCCCGGGACAGGGGCCGAGGCACAGATACGCAGTATTTT.

The V call is TRBV29-1, the J call TRBJ1-2; tentative D call: TRBD1 (5 bases). The length of the CDR3 is 12 residues. The germline CDR1 and CDR2 sequences are SQVTM and ANQGSEA. V was shortened by 4 bases and J by 8 bases, with 14 bases between the two germline ends. The CDR3 DNA follows: TGCAGCGTTGTCTCCCTTGGGGGGGGCTACACCTTC. Its translation is CSVVSLGGGYTF.

V is TRBV7-6 and J is TRBJ2-3; D is unresolved. There are 15 residues in the CDR3. CDR1 and CDR2 (germline): SGHVS, FNYEAQ. Trimming left V 0 bases short and J 1 base short, with 8 bases between. For the CDR3, the DNA is TGTGCCAGCAGCTTAGCGCGAACAGGCACAGATACGCAGTATTTT. This codes for CASSLARTGTDTQYF. Based on the CDR3 plus reference TRBV7-6 and TRBJ2-3, the full variable domain is GAGVSQSPRYKVTKRGQDVALRCDPISGHVSLYWYRQALGQGPEFLTYFNYEAQQDKSGLPNDRFSAERPEGSISTLTIQRTEQRDSAMYRCASSLARTGTDTQYFGPGTRLTVL.

The chain uses TRBV5-4 and TRBJ1-2, with D unclear. The germline gives CDR1 SGHNT, CDR2 YYREEE (reference sequence). The CDR3 loop spans 12 amino acids. Deletions cut 0 bases from V and 6 bases from J, with 6 bases between. The CDR3 DNA is TGTGCCAGCAGCTTGGCGGGGAATGGCTACACCTTC. The encoded protein is CASSLAGNGYTF.

The chain recombines TRBV30 with TRBJ1-2; TRBD1 agrees at 12 bases. The CDR3 consists of 14 residues. Germline V gene data show CDR1 as GTSNPN and CDR2 as SVGIG (reference sequence). The trim removed 3 bases at V and 5 bases at J, leaving 4 bases unmatched. The CDR3 DNA follows: TGTGCCTGGAGCGGGACAGGGGGCTTATATGGCTACACCTTC. This encodes CAWSGTGGLYGYTF. Full variable domain (remainder filled in from reference TRBV30 and TRBJ1-2): SQTIHQWPATLVQPVGSPLSLECTVEGTSNPNLYWYRQAAGRGLQLLFYSVGIGQISSEVPQNLSASRPQDRQFILSSKKLLLSDSGFYLCAWSGTGGLYGYTFGSGTRLTVV.

The chain combines TRBV20-1 with TRBJ2-5; D uncertain. The V end lost 3 bases, the J end lost 4 bases, and 18 bases lay between the germline ends. CDR3 length: 15 amino acids. The V gene's germline CDR1 is DFQATT and CDR2 SNEGSKA (reference sequence). CDR3 sequence reads: CSASFLSSFGETQYF. As DNA, the CDR3 is TGCAGTGCTAGTTTTCTCTCTAGTTTTGGAGAGACCCAGTACTTC.

This clone showed up just once. The V and J genes are TRBV19 and TRBJ2-1; D is possibly TRBD2 (6 bases). Per the germline V gene, CDR1 is LNHDA and CDR2 is SQIVND (reference sequence). This CDR3 region has 14 residues. V lost 1 base, J lost 6 bases, and 10 bases lay in between. Here the CDR3 DNA reads TGTGCCAGTAGTATAGGCCTCGGGGGCAATGAGCAGTTCTTC. This encodes CASSIGLGGNEQFF.

This sequence joins TRBV29-1 and TRBJ1-1; TRBD1 matches 10 bases. The germline V gene has CDR1 SQVTM and CDR2 ANQGSEA. The CDR3 runs 13 residues. The trim removed 6 bases at V and 5 bases at J, leaving 6 bases unmatched. In DNA form, the CDR3 reads TGCAGCGTAAGGACAGGGGGAAGGACTGAAGCTTTCTTT. Protein product: CSVRTGGRTEAFF. The whole variable domain, filled in from reference TRBV29-1 and TRBJ1-1, reads SAVISQKPSRDICQRGTSLTIQCQVDSQVTMMFWYRQQPGQSLTLIATANQGSEATYESGFVIDKFPISRPNLTFSTLTVSNMSPEDSSIYLCSVRTGGRTEAFFGQGTRLTVV.

This clone was detected only once. Other DNA sequences in the sample encode the same CDR3. The chain combines TRBV6-5 with TRBJ1-1; no clear D. Germline V gene data show CDR1 as MNHEY and CDR2 as SVGAGI. There are 13 residues in the CDR3. Trimming shortened V by 5 bases and J by 1 base, and 8 bases separated the two germline ends. CDR3 sequence reads: CASSTRQNTEAFF. CDR3 DNA: TGTGCCAGCAGTACCAGACAGAACACTGAAGCTTTCTTT.

This chain connects TRBV28 to TRBJ2-1; 8 bases are shared with TRBD1. The CDR3 is 14 amino acids. Germline V lookup: CDR1 MDHEN, CDR2 SYDVKM. V lost 10 bases to trimming and J lost 8 bases; unmatched junction nucleotides: 13. As DNA, the CDR3 is TGTGCCATCCAAATCCGGGACAGGACCTATGAGCAGTTCTTC. Translating gives CAIQIRDRTYEQFF.

This clone occurred a few times. The chain couples TRBV5-4 to TRBJ1-2; TRBD1 matches 7 bases. Germline V CDR1 and CDR2: SGHNT, YYREEE (reference sequence). The trim removed 4 bases at V and 3 bases at J, leaving 6 bases unmatched. The CDR3 extends over 14 amino acids. This chain's CDR3 is CASSMRGTDYGYTF. The CDR3 nucleotides are TGTGCCAGCAGCATGAGAGGGACAGACTATGGCTACACCTTC.

The V call is TRBV28, the J call TRBJ1-1, with D tentatively TRBD1 (6 bases). Germline-derived CDR1 and CDR2 are MDHEN and SYDVKM. CDR3 length equals 12 residues. The ends were cut back, 4 bases at V and 6 bases at J, with 9 bases in the middle. CDR3 DNA: TGTGCCAGCAGTTACAGGGTCTCTGAAGCTTTCTTT. It codes for CASSYRVSEAFF.

This chain links TRBV19 with TRBJ1-1, with D hard to call. Germline CDR1 is LNHDA and CDR2 is SQIVND (reference sequence). Trimming stripped 1 base from V and 0 bases from J, with 6 bases between. CDR3 length: 14 amino acids. CDR3 residues: CASSIVAVNTEAFF. For the CDR3, the DNA is TGTGCCAGTAGTATAGTCGCAGTGAACACTGAAGCTTTCTTT.

The chain employs TRBV6-5 and TRBJ2-5, with D tentatively TRBD2 (5 bases). Deletions cut 3 bases from V and 5 bases from J, with 16 bases between. CDR3 size: 15 residues. The V gene's germline CDR1 is MNHEY and CDR2 SVGAGI. CDR3 DNA sequence: TGTGCCAGCAGTTATGGTGGACTTCTAGGGGAGACCCAGTACTTC. Its protein product is CASSYGGLLGETQYF.

This chain links TRBV2 with TRBJ1-2, with 9 bases aligning to TRBD1. The V segment lost 6 bases and the J segment 4 bases; nucleotides outside the gene matches: 15. Per germline, CDR1 SNHLY and CDR2 FYNNEI. The CDR3 is 17 residues long. This chain's CDR3 is CASSVLRTGGSGYGYTF. The CDR3 DNA reads TGTGCCAGCAGCGTACTCAGAACAGGGGGCTCCGGCTATGGCTACACCTTC.

This clone came up many times. The genes are TRBV3-1 (or the pseudogene TRBV3-2) and TRBJ1-6; 9 bases map to TRBD1. V lost 3 bases, J lost 9 bases, and 6 bases stayed unmatched. Germline loops: CDR1 LGHDT, CDR2 YNNKEL (reference sequence). The CDR3 extends over 15 amino acids. CDR3 DNA sequence: TGTGCCAGCAGCCACGCACAGGGGGCGGGTTCACCCCTCCACTTT. Its translation: CASSHAQGAGSPLHF.

V and J are TRBV19 and TRBJ2-3; TRBD1 agrees at 9 bases. Germline CDR1 LNHDA, CDR2 SQIVND (reference sequence). J was trimmed by 5 bases and V by 7 bases; bases with no gene match: 10. This CDR3 has 15 residues. The CDR3 protein is CASTLQGARVDTQYF. For the CDR3, the DNA is TGTGCCAGTACCCTACAGGGGGCGCGGGTAGATACGCAGTATTTT.

This clone was observed a few times. The genes are TRBV13 and TRBJ2-6; D is perhaps TRBD2 (5 bases). CDR3 size: 15 residues. Trimming removed 3 bases from V and 0 bases from J, with 6 bases in between. The germline V gene has CDR1 PRHDT and CDR2 FYEKMQ (reference sequence). The CDR3 DNA sequence: TGTGCCAGCAGCTTCGGGGTCTCTGGGGCCAACGTCCTGACTTTC. Its translation: CASSFGVSGANVLTF.

This chain uses TRBV5-1 with TRBJ2-2, with D perhaps TRBD1 (6 bases). The CDR3 consists of 20 residues. Trimming shortened V by 0 bases and J by 2 bases, and 23 bases separated the two germline ends. Germline CDR1 is SGHRS and CDR2 is YFSETQ. The CDR3 nucleotides are TGCGCCAGCAGCTTGGCAGCGACGGGACAAAGCCTCTTAAACACCGGGGAGCTGTTTTTT. This sequence encodes CASSLAATGQSLLNTGELFF. Variable domain in full (rest from reference TRBV5-1 and TRBJ2-2): KAGVTQTPRYLIKTRGQQVTLSCSPISGHRSVSWYQQTPGQGLQFLFEYFSETQRNKGNFPGRFSGRQFSNSRSEMNVSTLELGDSALYLCASSLAATGQSLLNTGELFFGEGSRLTVL.

The chain combines TRBV5-1 with TRBJ1-1; the D gene is possibly TRBD1 (5 bases). The CDR3 spans 15 residues. V was pared by 1 base and J by 1 base, with 11 bases between. Germline assignment: CDR1 SGHRS and CDR2 YFSETQ. CDR3 region: CASSLQLRGNTEAFF. The CDR3 coding sequence is TGCGCCAGCAGCTTGCAATTAAGGGGGAACACTGAAGCTTTCTTT.

The CDR3 loop reads CASSFGEGGSPLHF. CDR3 sequence (DNA): TGCGCCAGCAGCTTCGGGGAAGGTGGATCACCCCTCCACTTT. The chain joins TRBV5-1 to TRBJ1-6; D not resolved. Per the germline V gene, CDR1 is SGHRS and CDR2 is YFSETQ. V dropped 2 bases and J dropped 10 bases, with 13 bases sitting between them. The CDR3 length is 14 residues.

A word on this clone: The junction differs from germline at one of its ends, possibly a read error. This sample includes further DNA sequences coding for the same CDR3. The chain employs TRBV3-1 (or the pseudogene TRBV3-2) and TRBJ2-7; tentative D call: TRBD2 (5 bases). Germline lookup yields CDR1 LGHDT and CDR2 YNNKEL (reference sequence). This CDR3 spans 14 amino acids. The CDR3 DNA is TGTGCTAGCAGCCACCGTCGGGGAAATGGCGAGCAGTACTTC. Translating gives CASSHRRGNGEQYF.

The rearrangement links TRBV7-2 to TRBJ2-7; D is uncertain. In germline, CDR1 is SGHTA, CDR2 FQGNSA. This CDR3 is 14 amino acids long. The V and J ends lost 2 bases and 2 bases respectively, with 10 bases between them. CDR3 bases: TGTGCCAGCAGCTTAAGCCAGGTAACCTACGAGCAGTACTTC. The encoded protein is CASSLSQVTYEQYF.

V and J are TRBV6-6 and TRBJ1-6; D perhaps matches TRBD1 (5 bases). This CDR3 contains 15 residues. Trimming stripped 7 bases from V and 7 bases from J, with 17 bases between. CDR1 and CDR2 from the germline V gene are MNHNY and SVGAGI (reference sequence). The CDR3 bases are TGTGCCAGCAACCTGAAGTCCGGACAAAATTCACCCCTCCACTTT. It specifies CASNLKSGQNSPLHF.

This clone showed up just a few times. The V and J genes are TRBV28 and TRBJ2-7; TRBD2 matches 11 bases. The CDR3 runs 17 residues. Looked up from germline, CDR1 is MDHEN and CDR2 is SYDVKM. Trimming at V came to 5 bases and at J to 1 base, leaving 10 bases not matched to a gene. The CDR3 sequence is CASSLSPSGGSSYEQYF. The CDR3 DNA sequence: TGTGCCAGCAGTCTCTCCCCTAGCGGGGGGAGTTCCTACGAGCAGTACTTC.

This chain joins TRBV28 and TRBJ2-7; a possible D gene is TRBD1 (5 bases). The V and J ends lost 1 base and 3 bases respectively, with 10 bases between them. Germline V gene sequence: CDR1 MDHEN, CDR2 SYDVKM. The CDR3 runs 14 residues. DNA of the CDR3: TGTGCCAGCAGTTTATTTTCCAGGGACTACGAGCAGTACTTC. It yields the protein CASSLFSRDYEQYF. Based on the CDR3 plus reference TRBV28 and TRBJ2-7, the full variable domain is DVKVTQSSRYLVKRTGEKVFLECVQDMDHENMFWYRQDPGLGLRLIYFSYDVKMKEKGDIPEGYSVSREKKERFSLILESASTNQTSMYLCASSLFSRDYEQYFGPGTRLTVT.

The chain recombines TRBV10-3 with TRBJ2-2; the D gene is possibly TRBD1 (5 bases). The CDR3 is 15 residues long. Germline V gene data show CDR1 as ENHRY and CDR2 as SYGVKD. V lost 3 bases to trimming and J lost 4 bases, with 12 bases between them. In nucleotides, the CDR3 is TGTGCCATCAGTGATGGTAGGGGCAGCACCGGGGAGCTGTTTTTT. This encodes CAISDGRGSTGELFF.

The chain joins TRBV18 to TRBJ2-7; D gene uncertain. The CDR3 spans 13 residues. Germline CDR1 reads KGHSH; CDR2 reads LQKENI. V was cut by 5 bases and J by 2 bases, with 10 bases left in between. CDR3 region: CASSNRATYEQYF. CDR3 in DNA: TGTGCCAGCTCAAACCGTGCTACCTACGAGCAGTACTTC. The full variable domain, completed using reference TRBV18 and TRBJ2-7, is NAGVMQNPRHLVRRRGQEARLRCSPMKGHSHVYWYRQLPEEGLKFMVYLQKENIIDESGMPKERFSAEFPKEGPSILRIQQVVRGDSAAYFCASSNRATYEQYFGPGTRLTVT.

This clone was counted only a few times. The rearrangement links TRBV10-1 to TRBJ1-1, with a tentative D call TRBD1 (5 bases). The CDR3 covers 14 residues. Germline V CDR1 and CDR2: WNHNN, SYGVQD (reference sequence). Trimming took off 4 bases at V and 1 base at J, with 10 bases between the two ends. CDR3 region: CASSVGQGNTEAFF. In nucleotides, the CDR3 is TGCGCCAGCAGTGTTGGGCAGGGGAACACTGAAGCTTTCTTT.